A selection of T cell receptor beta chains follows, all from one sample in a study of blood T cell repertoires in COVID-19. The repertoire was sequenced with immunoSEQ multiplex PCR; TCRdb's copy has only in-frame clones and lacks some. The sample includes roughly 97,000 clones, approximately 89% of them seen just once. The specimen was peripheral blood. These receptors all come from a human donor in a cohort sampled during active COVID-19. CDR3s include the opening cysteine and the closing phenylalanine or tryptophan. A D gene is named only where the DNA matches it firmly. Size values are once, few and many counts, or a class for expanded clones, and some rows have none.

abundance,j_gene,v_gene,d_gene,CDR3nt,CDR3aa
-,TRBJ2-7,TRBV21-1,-,TGTGCCAGCAGCTTCCGGGACAGAGTCTACGAGCAGTACTTC,CASSFRDRVYEQYF
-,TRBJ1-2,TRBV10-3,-,TGTGCCATCAGTGAGTCCAGGGGATCTAACCTCTATGGCTACACCTTC,CAISESRGSNLYGYTF
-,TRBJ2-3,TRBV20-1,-,TGCAGTGCTAGTAGCCTCGCAGATACGCAGTATTTT,CSASSLADTQYF
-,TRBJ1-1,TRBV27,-,TGTGCCAGCATTGCGTCTCCCAGGGACACTGAAGCTTTCTTT,CASIASPRDTEAFF
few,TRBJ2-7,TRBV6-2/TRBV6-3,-,TGTGCCAGCAGTGGACTCACGGGGGTCGTAGGCGAGCAGTACTTC,CASSGLTGVVGEQYF
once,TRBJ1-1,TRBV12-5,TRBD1,TGTGCTAGTGGTTTGGAAGGGACAGGGACGTCAGCTTTCTTT,CASGLEGTGTSAFF
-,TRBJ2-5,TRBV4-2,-,TGTGCCAGCAGCCAAGATCGCAGGTCAGAGACCCAGTACTTC,CASSQDRRSETQYF
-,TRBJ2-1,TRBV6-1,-,TGTGCCAGCAGGGAACCATCCGCCGGAGGGTACAATGAGCAGTTCTTC,CASREPSAGGYNEQFF
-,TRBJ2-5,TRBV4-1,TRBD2,TGCGCCAGCAGCCAAGAAGGGACTAGCGGGACATCGGGGACCCAGTACTTC,CASSQEGTSGTSGTQYF
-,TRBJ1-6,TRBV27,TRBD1,TGTGCCAGCAGTCCGACACAGGGGGCAGTAGGGTCCCTCCACTTT,CASSPTQGAVGSLHF
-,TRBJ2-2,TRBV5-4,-,TGTGCCAGCAGCCGGGGGGCCTTCGAAGAGACCGGGGAGCTGTTTTTT,CASSRGAFEETGELFF
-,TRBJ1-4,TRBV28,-,TGTGCCAGCACCTCGGGATCTTTAATCGAAAAACTGTTTTTT,CASTSGSLIEKLFF
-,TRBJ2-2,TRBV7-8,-,TGTGCCAGCAGCATCAGGGTCCCGAACACCGGGGAGCTGTTTTTT,CASSIRVPNTGELFF
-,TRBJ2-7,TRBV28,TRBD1,TGTGCCAGCAGTTTATCCCTTCGACAGGGGTCCTACGAGCAGTACTTC,CASSLSLRQGSYEQYF
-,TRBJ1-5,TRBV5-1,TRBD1,TGCGCCAGCAGCCTGGGACAGGGGGATCAGCCCCAGCATTTT,CASSLGQGDQPQHF